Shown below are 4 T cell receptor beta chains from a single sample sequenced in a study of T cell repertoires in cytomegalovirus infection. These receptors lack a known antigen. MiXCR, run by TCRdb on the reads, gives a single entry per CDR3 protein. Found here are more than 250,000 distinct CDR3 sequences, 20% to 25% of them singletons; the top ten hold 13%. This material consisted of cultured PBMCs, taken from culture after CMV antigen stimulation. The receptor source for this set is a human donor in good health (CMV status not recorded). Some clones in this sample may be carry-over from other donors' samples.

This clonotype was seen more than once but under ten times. The CDR3 is CASSLTSGRFFDTQYF. The CDR3 nucleotides are TGTGCCAGCAGTTTGACTAGCGGGAGGTTTTTTGATACGCAGTATTTT. The J gene is TRBJ2-3, the V gene TRBV2; TRBD2 agrees at 13 bases. The CDR3 extends over 16 amino acids. After removal of 5 bases from V and 6 bases from J, the junction contained 8 bases not matched to a gene. Per germline, CDR1 SNHLY and CDR2 FYNNEI.

The CDR3 bases are TGTGCCAGCAGCCCCCACCTTGGGTTCCGGGACGGTGAAGCTTTCTTT. Translated: CASSPHLGFRDGEAFF. The rearrangement joins TRBV28 to TRBJ1-1; weak D call: TRBD1 (5 bases). Germline loops: CDR1 MDHEN, CDR2 SYDVKM. The V end was cut by 6 bases, the J end by 7 bases, with 24 bases between. There are 16 residues in the CDR3.

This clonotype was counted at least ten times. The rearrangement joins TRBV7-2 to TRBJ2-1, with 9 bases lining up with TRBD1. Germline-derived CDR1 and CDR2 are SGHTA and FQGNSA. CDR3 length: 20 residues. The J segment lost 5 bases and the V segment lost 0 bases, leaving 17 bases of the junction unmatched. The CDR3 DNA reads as TGTGCCAGCAGCTTAGCGAGCCTGGGACAGGGCCGATCATGGGACAATGAGCAGTTCTTC. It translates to CASSLASLGQGRSWDNEQFF.

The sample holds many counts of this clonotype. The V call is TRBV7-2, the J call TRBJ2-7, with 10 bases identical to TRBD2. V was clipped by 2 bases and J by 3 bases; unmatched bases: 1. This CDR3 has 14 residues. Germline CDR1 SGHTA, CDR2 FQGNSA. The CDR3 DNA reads TGTGCCAGCAGCTTAAGCGGGAGGGTCTACGAGCAGTACTTC. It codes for CASSLSGRVYEQYF.